This T cell receptor beta chain stems from a study of CD8+ T cells in alopecia areata. This CDR3 contains 15 residues. Trimming removed 0 bases from V and 4 bases from J, with 13 bases in between. Germline-derived CDR1 and CDR2 are SGHRS and YFSETQ. Notes on the study in general: Clonality exceeded that of normal scalp in lesional scalp, most notably in alopecia totalis/universalis. Normal skin contains resident alphabeta T cells, and these are also sequenced in scalp samples.

Following RNA extraction, reverse transcription yielded cDNA that acted as the sequencing template. Sequencing was performed with immunoSEQ multiplex PCR; in TCRdb, only in-frame clones are kept and a portion is missing. The data hold 130,000 or so clones, with roughly 50% observed a single time. This clone showed up just a few times. Its cognate antigen is unknown. Lesional scalp punch biopsies and peripheral blood came from alopecia areata patients. Sequencing was performed on NKG2D-low CD8+ T cells sorted from blood. This TCR was sampled from a human donor with alopecia areata. The rearrangement links TRBV5-1 to TRBJ1-1; D is unclear. CDR3 bases: TGCGCCAGCAGCTTGGCCGGCAGCCTGGGCACTGAAGCTTTCTTT. It translates to CASSLAGSLGTEAFF.